This TCR beta chain appears in the sequencing data of a study of blood T cell repertoires in COVID-19. The CDR3 sequence is 15 residues long. J gave up 5 bases and V 6 bases, and 7 bases lay outside the gene matches. Germline V lookup: CDR1 MDHEN, CDR2 SYDVKM. This table comes from immunoSEQ multiplex PCR, and its TCRdb copy is limited to in-frame clones, with some not included. The sample comprises about 180,000 clones, 88% of which are singletons, and roughly 9% rests with the top ten. Sequencing used PBMCs or T cells enriched from blood (not recorded which). The J gene is TRBJ1-4, the V gene TRBV28; 9 bases are shared with TRBD1. This receptor was identified in a woman aged 18-29 years who had recovered from COVID-19. The CDR3 DNA reads TGTGCCAGCAGGGAATGGACAGGGGAGAATGAAAAACTGTTTTTT. As protein: CASREWTGENEKLFF.